One and the same sample provided the 27 T cell receptor beta chains below, sequenced in a study of T cells in Graves' hyperthyroidism and ophthalmopathy. The CDR3 regions of TCR beta were amplified from RNA transcripts. Researchers ran a first-round RT-PCR on the TCR CDR3 using the HTBI primer set. TCRdb recomputed calls from the multiplex PCR reads with MiXCR, one row per CDR3 protein. The sample contains about 250,000 distinct CDR3 sequences, roughly 22% of which appear only once. Sequenced sample: blood. The receptors stem from a man aged 25 to 45 with Graves' ophthalmopathy.

The chain carries TRBV6-1 and TRBJ2-1; 9 nucleotides match TRBD2. Germline V gene data show CDR1 as MNHNS and CDR2 as SASEGT. V trimming: 3 bases; J trimming: 8 bases; junction bases outside the gene matches: 8. The CDR3 runs to 15 residues. The CDR3 here is CASSDSASGKDEQFF. CDR3 coding DNA: TGTGCCAGCAGTGACTCGGCTAGCGGGAAGGATGAGCAGTTCTTC.

This clonotype was seen a handful of times. CDR3 protein: CATDRDVTEAFF. CDR3 nucleotide sequence: TGTGCTACAGACAGGGATGTCACTGAAGCTTTCTTT. V is TRBV28 and J is TRBJ1-1; TRBD1 matches 7 bases. The CDR3 consists of 12 residues. CDR1 and CDR2 from the germline V gene are MDHEN and SYDVKM.

The chain has TRBV10-1 and TRBJ1-1, with a possible D match to TRBD1 (6 bases). Trimming cost V 4 bases and J 3 bases, with 9 bases left between them. This CDR3 has 13 amino acids. Germline V lookup: CDR1 WNHNN, CDR2 SYGVQD (reference sequence). The CDR3 DNA reads TGCGCCAGCAGTGGTGGGGGGCACACTGAAGCTTTCTTT. As protein: CASSGGGHTEAFF.

This clonotype was found a few times. The rearrangement links TRBV28 to TRBJ2-7; tentatively, D is TRBD2 (6 bases). The CDR3 is made up of 12 amino acids. Germline V CDR1 and CDR2: MDHEN, SYDVKM. Trimming left V 2 bases short and J 7 bases short, with 9 bases between. The CDR3 spells CASSLGTWEQYF. The DNA for the CDR3 is TGTGCCAGCAGTTTAGGGACTTGGGAGCAGTACTTC.

This clonotype was observed at least ten times. The chain combines TRBV11-2 with TRBJ2-1; no firm D call. The CDR3 consists of 15 residues. Trimming left V 0 bases short and J 8 bases short, with 14 bases between. CDR1 SGHAT and CDR2 FQNNGV come from the germline V gene. The chain's CDR3 is CASSLDATPLHEQFF. The DNA of the CDR3 is TGTGCCAGCAGCTTAGATGCCACCCCCCTCCATGAGCAGTTCTTC.

Worth noting for this clonotype: Compared with germline, one end of the junction differs, possibly owing to a read error. The J gene is TRBJ1-2, the V gene TRBV28; D perhaps matches TRBD1 (5 bases). The CDR3 consists of 18 residues. From germline, CDR1 is MDHEN and CDR2 SYDVKM. DNA of the CDR3: TGTGCCAGCAGTTTTAAGGGCTGGAGGAGGGGAAGTAACTGTGGCTACACCTTC. It translates to CASSFKGWRRGSNCGYTF.

This sequence joins TRBV6-1 and TRBJ2-7, with 9 bases that match TRBD1. J gave up 6 bases and V 6 bases, and 9 bases lay outside the gene matches. Germline assignment: CDR1 MNHNS and CDR2 SASEGT. The CDR3 runs 14 residues. CDR3 in amino acids: CASRTGGSTLEQYF. The DNA of the CDR3 is TGTGCCAGCAGAACAGGGGGCAGCACCCTCGAGCAGTACTTC.

This clonotype was detected many times. This chain uses TRBV3-1 with TRBJ2-5; D is uncertain. The CDR3 length is 13 residues. The germline CDR1 and CDR2 sequences are LGHDT and YNNKEL (reference sequence). V was cut by 3 bases and J by 6 bases, with 11 bases left in between. DNA of the CDR3: TGTGCCAGCAGCCATCCCCTGAGCCAGACCCAGTACTTC. This gives the protein CASSHPLSQTQYF.

This clonotype was counted a few times. V and J are TRBV7-2 and TRBJ2-5, with 11 bases that match TRBD2. The germline CDR1 and CDR2 sequences are SGHTA and FQGNSA. V trimming: 4 bases; J trimming: 4 bases; junction bases outside the gene matches: 5. This CDR3 spans 15 amino acids. The CDR3 spells CASSSTSGKAETQYF. The CDR3 DNA follows: TGTGCCAGCAGCTCGACTAGCGGGAAGGCAGAGACCCAGTACTTC. Filled out from reference TRBV7-2 and TRBJ2-5, the complete variable domain reads GAGVSQSPSNKVTEKGKDVELRCDPISGHTALYWYRQSLGQGLEFLIYFQGNSAPDKSGLPSDRFSAERTGGSVSTLTIQRTQQEDSAVYLCASSSTSGKAETQYFGPGTRLLVL.

A word on this clonotype: Relative to the germline gene, one junction end is altered; a read error may explain this. The chain carries TRBV19 and TRBJ2-1, with no clear D. The germline V gene encodes CDR1 LNHDA and CDR2 SQIVND (reference sequence). CDR3 length: 11 amino acids. The CDR3 region is CLTEPGHEQFF. The CDR3 DNA is TGCCTAACTGAACCGGGTCATGAGCAGTTCTTC.

This clonotype came up many times. The chain recombines TRBV7-2 with TRBJ2-3; no reliable D call. Trimming cost V 5 bases and J 2 bases, with 5 bases left between them. CDR3 size: 12 residues. Germline assignment: CDR1 SGHTA and CDR2 FQGNSA. DNA of the CDR3: TGTGCCAGCAGCGGGTACACAGATACGCAGTATTTT. Translating gives CASSGYTDTQYF.

The rearrangement uses TRBV7-9 and TRBJ2-3; D is undetermined. V lost 7 bases and J 4 bases, leaving 15 bases between the germline ends. This CDR3 is built from 14 residues. Per germline, CDR1 SEHNR and CDR2 FQNEAQ (reference sequence). The CDR3 DNA reads TGTGCCAGCACCCCAGAGGTGGTCTCAGATACGCAGTATTTT. Amino acids: CASTPEVVSDTQYF.

The sample holds a few counts of this clonotype. This rearrangement joins TRBV7-9 to TRBJ2-7; 10 nucleotides agree with TRBD1. Germline V gene lookup returns CDR1 SEHNR and CDR2 FQNEAQ (reference sequence). V was pared by 4 bases and J by 3 bases, with 3 bases of the junction left unmatched. The CDR3 has 14 amino acids. CDR3 coding DNA: TGTGCCAGCAGCTGGGACAGGGGAGGCTACGAGCAGTACTTC. The encoded protein is CASSWDRGGYEQYF.

This sequence joins TRBV5-1 and TRBJ2-1; tentative D call: TRBD2 (6 bases). This CDR3 is 13 amino acids long. Germline CDR1 and CDR2: SGHRS and YFSETQ. Trimming shortened V by 2 bases and J by 10 bases, and 13 bases separated the two germline ends. The CDR3 is CASSFAGSQEQFF. Written as DNA, the CDR3 is TGCGCCAGCAGCTTTGCGGGAAGCCAAGAGCAGTTCTTC.

The table lists this clonotype with a few counts. The genes are TRBV25-1 and TRBJ2-7, with TRBD2 as a possible D gene (5 bases). Germline loops: CDR1 MGHDK, CDR2 SYGVNS. There are 16 residues in the CDR3. V lost 2 bases and J 4 bases, leaving 18 bases between the germline ends. The CDR3 is CASSERVGDSKYEQYF. DNA for the CDR3: TGTGCCAGCAGTGAAAGGGTGGGAGACTCTAAGTACGAGCAGTACTTC.

This clonotype was seen only a few times. The CDR3: CASRAPGTGGLETQYF. The CDR3 bases are TGTGCCAGCAGGGCTCCCGGGACAGGGGGTTTGGAGACCCAGTACTTC. This rearrangement joins TRBV6-1 to TRBJ2-5; 11 nucleotides agree with TRBD1. The ends lost 6 bases at V and 5 bases at J; junction bases unmatched: 11. This CDR3 contains 16 residues. Germline-derived CDR1 and CDR2 are MNHNS and SASEGT.

V usage is TRBV27 and J usage is TRBJ1-1; TRBD1 matches 7 bases. The germline gives CDR1 MNHEY, CDR2 SMNVEV (reference sequence). This CDR3 region has 12 residues. V lost 6 bases to trimming and J lost 7 bases; unmatched junction nucleotides: 5. CDR3 in DNA: TGTGCCAGCAGCTACAGGGGTGGTGAAGCTTTCTTT. Translated: CASSYRGGEAFF.

V usage is TRBV7-3 and J usage is TRBJ2-1; the D gene is possibly TRBD1 (5 bases). This CDR3 contains 15 residues. V lost 2 bases to trimming and J lost 0 bases, with 8 bases between them. The germline V gene has CDR1 SGHTA and CDR2 FQGTGA. The CDR3 sequence is CASSLDRPSYNEQFF. CDR3 bases: TGTGCCAGCAGCTTAGACAGACCCTCCTACAATGAGCAGTTCTTC. The complete variable domain, with remaining parts taken from reference TRBV7-3 and TRBJ2-1, reads GAGVSQTPSNKVTEKGKYVELRCDPISGHTALYWYRQSLGQGPEFLIYFQGTGAADDSGLPNDRFFAVRPEGSVSTLKIQRTERGDSAVYLCASSLDRPSYNEQFFGPGTRLTVL.

V and J are TRBV28 and TRBJ2-3; no reliable D call. This CDR3 contains 11 residues. Germline V CDR1 and CDR2: MDHEN, SYDVKM. The V and J ends lost 7 bases and 5 bases respectively, with 7 bases between them. CDR3 in DNA: TGTGCCAGCAAGTTAGGAGATACGCAGTATTTT. This codes for CASKLGDTQYF.

This sequence joins TRBV29-1 and TRBJ2-7; D is perhaps TRBD2 (6 bases). The germline V gene has CDR1 SQVTM and CDR2 ANQGSEA. This CDR3 has 13 amino acids. With 3 bases removed from V and 5 bases from J, the gap between germline ends came to 14 bases. The CDR3 DNA follows: TGCAGCGTTGAGCTGGACTACGTAGACGAGCAGTACTTC. This codes for CSVELDYVDEQYF.

With regard to this clonotype: Likely a read error: the CDR3 ends without its conserved phenylalanine or tryptophan. The rearrangement links TRBV5-4 to TRBJ2-3; 11 positions match TRBD2. The germline V gene has CDR1 SGHNT and CDR2 YYREEE (reference sequence). The CDR3 is made up of 16 amino acids. J was trimmed by 2 bases and V by 0 bases; bases with no gene match: 2. Here the CDR3 reads CASSLGLAGPTDTQYL. The DNA for the CDR3 is TGTGCCAGCAGCTTGGGACTAGCGGGACCCACAGATACGCAGTATTTA.

This chain links TRBV7-2 with TRBJ2-5, with TRBD2 identical over 14 bases. The germline CDR1 and CDR2 sequences are SGHTA and FQGNSA. The CDR3 consists of 15 residues. Trimming removed 5 bases from V and 7 bases from J; junction bases left unmatched: 6. CDR3 DNA sequence: TGTGCCAGCAGCCCTGGGACTAGCGGGGGCGGGACCCAGTACTTC. Amino acids: CASSPGTSGGGTQYF.

This clonotype was observed a few times. This chain uses TRBV14 with TRBJ2-5; the match to TRBD2 covers 8 bases. V gave up 1 base and J gave up 0 bases; unmatched junction bases: 10. The CDR3 extends over 18 amino acids. Germline V CDR1 and CDR2: SGHDN, FVKESK. CDR3 sequence reads: CASSQVMGSGAYQETQYF. CDR3 sequence (DNA): TGTGCCAGCAGCCAAGTTATGGGTAGCGGGGCGTACCAAGAGACCCAGTACTTC. The complete variable domain, with remaining parts taken from reference TRBV14 and TRBJ2-5, reads EAGVTQFPSHSVIEKGQTVTLRCDPISGHDNLYWYRRVMGKEIKFLLHFVKESKQDESGMPNNRFLAERTGGTYSTLKVQPAELEDSGVYFCASSQVMGSGAYQETQYFGPGTRLLVL.

The chain uses TRBV11-2 and TRBJ1-1; no definite D call. With 2 bases removed from V and 3 bases from J, the gap between germline ends came to 13 bases. The CDR3 is 15 residues long. From germline, CDR1 is SGHAT and CDR2 FQNNGV. The CDR3 nucleotides are TGTGCCAGCAGCTTAATGTGGGCATCGGACACTGAAGCTTTCTTT. Its protein is CASSLMWASDTEAFF.

As for this clonotype: Since a much larger clone is just one base distant, this may be a read error. The chain joins TRBV20-1 to TRBJ1-4; D may be TRBD1 (6 bases). Germline loops: CDR1 DFQATT, CDR2 SNEGSKA (reference sequence). The CDR3 length is 15 residues. CDR3 bases: TGCAGCGTCAGCGGGGGCGAGGGGGTTAATGAAAAACTGCTTTTT. It specifies CSVSGGEGVNEKLLF.

This clonotype was counted a few times. The chain couples TRBV6-9 to TRBJ2-1; TRBD2 matches at 9 bases. The trim removed 1 base at V and 7 bases at J, leaving 5 bases unmatched. The CDR3 length is 15 residues. Germline V lookup: CDR1 MNHGY, CDR2 SVAAGI. The CDR3 sequence is CASSYFSGRRNEQFF. CDR3 in DNA: TGTGCCAGCAGTTATTTTAGCGGGAGAAGGAATGAGCAGTTCTTC.

This clonotype was observed a handful of times. The chain carries TRBV29-1 and TRBJ2-7; 14 bases are shared with TRBD2. The CDR3 consists of 16 residues. CDR1 SQVTM and CDR2 ANQGSEA come from the germline V gene. The junction had 8 bases not matched to a gene; V was cut back by 4 bases and J by 3 bases. The CDR3 sequence is CSVVGLAGGGYYEQYF. The DNA for the CDR3 is TGCAGCGTTGTAGGACTAGCGGGAGGCGGCTACTACGAGCAGTACTTC.